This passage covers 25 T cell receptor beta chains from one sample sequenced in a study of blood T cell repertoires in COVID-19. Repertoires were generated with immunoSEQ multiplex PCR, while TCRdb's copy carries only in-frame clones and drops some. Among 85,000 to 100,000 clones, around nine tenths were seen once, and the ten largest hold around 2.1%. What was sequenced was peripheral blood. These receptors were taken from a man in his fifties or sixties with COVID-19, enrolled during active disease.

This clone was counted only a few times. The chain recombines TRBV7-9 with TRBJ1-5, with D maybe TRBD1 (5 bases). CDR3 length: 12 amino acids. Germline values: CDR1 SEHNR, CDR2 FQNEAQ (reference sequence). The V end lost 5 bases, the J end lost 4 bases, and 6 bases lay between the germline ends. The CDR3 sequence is CASSGQNQPQHF. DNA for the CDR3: TGTGCCAGCAGCGGACAAAATCAGCCCCAGCATTTT.

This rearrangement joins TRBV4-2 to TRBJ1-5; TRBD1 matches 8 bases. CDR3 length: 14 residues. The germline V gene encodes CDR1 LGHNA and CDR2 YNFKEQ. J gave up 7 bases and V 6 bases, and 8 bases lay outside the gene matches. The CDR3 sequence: CASSYGQGGQPQHF. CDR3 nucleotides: TGTGCCAGCAGTTATGGACAGGGCGGACAGCCCCAGCATTTT.

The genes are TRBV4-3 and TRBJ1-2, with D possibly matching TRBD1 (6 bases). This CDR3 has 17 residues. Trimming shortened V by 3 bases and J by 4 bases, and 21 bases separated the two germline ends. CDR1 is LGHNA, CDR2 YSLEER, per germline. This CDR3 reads CASSHGGGGWTSYGYTF. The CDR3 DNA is TGCGCCAGCAGCCACGGTGGGGGCGGGTGGACCTCCTATGGCTACACCTTC.

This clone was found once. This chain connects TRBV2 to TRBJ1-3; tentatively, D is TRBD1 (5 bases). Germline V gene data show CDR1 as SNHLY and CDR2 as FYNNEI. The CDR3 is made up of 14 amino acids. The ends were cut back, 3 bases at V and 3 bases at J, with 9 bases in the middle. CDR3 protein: CASSDRTSGNTIYF. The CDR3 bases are TGTGCCAGCAGTGACCGGACAAGTGGAAACACCATATATTTT. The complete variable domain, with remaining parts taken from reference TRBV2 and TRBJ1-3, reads EPEVTQTPSHQVTQMGQEVILRCVPISNHLYFYWYRQILGQKVEFLVSFYNNEISEKSEIFDDQFSVERPDGSNFTLKIRSTKLEDSAMYFCASSDRTSGNTIYFGEGSWLTVV.

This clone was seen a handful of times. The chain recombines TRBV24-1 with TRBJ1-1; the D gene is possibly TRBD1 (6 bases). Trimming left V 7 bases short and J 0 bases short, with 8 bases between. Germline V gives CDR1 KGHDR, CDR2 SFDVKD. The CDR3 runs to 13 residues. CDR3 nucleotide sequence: TGTGCCACCAGGGACAGCATGAACACTGAAGCTTTCTTT. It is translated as CATRDSMNTEAFF.

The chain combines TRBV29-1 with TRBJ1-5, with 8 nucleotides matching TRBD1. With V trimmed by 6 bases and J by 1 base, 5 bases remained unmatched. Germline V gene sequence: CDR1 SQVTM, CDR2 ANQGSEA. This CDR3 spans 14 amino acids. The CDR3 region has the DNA TGCAGCGTCAGGACAGGGACGAGCAATCAGCCCCAGCATTTT. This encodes CSVRTGTSNQPQHF.

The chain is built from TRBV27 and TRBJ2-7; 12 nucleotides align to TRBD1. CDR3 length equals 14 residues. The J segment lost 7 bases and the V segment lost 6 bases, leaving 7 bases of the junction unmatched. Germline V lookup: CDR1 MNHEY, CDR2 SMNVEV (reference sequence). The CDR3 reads CASREGQGATEQYF. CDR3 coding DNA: TGTGCCAGCAGAGAGGGACAGGGGGCGACGGAGCAGTACTTC.

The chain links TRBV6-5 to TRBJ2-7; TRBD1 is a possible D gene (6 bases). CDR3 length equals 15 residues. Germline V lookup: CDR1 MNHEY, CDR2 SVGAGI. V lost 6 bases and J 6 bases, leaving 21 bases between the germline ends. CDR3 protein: CASSRTVFLDREQYF. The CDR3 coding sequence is TGTGCCAGCAGCCGGACAGTTTTCCTAGATCGCGAGCAGTACTTC.

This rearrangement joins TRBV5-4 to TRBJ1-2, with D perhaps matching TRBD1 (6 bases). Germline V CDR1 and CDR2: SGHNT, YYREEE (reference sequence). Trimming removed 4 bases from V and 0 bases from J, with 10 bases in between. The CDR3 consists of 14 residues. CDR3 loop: CASSRDTSNYGYTF. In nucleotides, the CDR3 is TGTGCCAGCAGCCGGGACACTTCTAACTATGGCTACACCTTC.

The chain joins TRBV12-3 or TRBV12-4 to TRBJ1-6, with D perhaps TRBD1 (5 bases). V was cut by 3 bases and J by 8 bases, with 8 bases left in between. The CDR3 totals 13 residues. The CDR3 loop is CASSLDTYSPLHF. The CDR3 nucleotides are TGTGCCAGCAGTTTGGACACCTATTCACCCCTCCACTTT.

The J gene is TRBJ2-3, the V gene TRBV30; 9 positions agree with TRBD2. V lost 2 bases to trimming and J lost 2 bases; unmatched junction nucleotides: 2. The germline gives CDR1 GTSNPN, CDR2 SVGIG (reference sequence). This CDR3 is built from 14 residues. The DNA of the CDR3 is TGTGCCTGGAGTTCTAGCGGGGACACAGATACGCAGTATTTT. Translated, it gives CAWSSSGDTDTQYF.

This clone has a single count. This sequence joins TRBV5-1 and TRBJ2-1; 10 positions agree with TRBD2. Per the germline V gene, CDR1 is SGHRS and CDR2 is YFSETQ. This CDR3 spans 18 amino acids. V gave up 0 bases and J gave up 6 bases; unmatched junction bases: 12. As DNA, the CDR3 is TGCGCCAGCAGCTTGGTTGCTAGCGGGGGCCCCGGGTCCAATGAGCAGTTCTTC. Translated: CASSLVASGGPGSNEQFF.

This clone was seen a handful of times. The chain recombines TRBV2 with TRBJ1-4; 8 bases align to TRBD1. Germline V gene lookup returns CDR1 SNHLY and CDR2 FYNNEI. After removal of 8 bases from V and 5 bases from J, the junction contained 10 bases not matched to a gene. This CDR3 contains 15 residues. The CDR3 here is CASATRTGPNEKLFF. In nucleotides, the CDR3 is TGTGCCAGCGCCACAAGGACAGGGCCCAATGAAAAACTGTTTTTT.

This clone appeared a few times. CDR3 sequence: CASSISTGHKTGGYTF. CDR3 nucleotide sequence: TGTGCCAGCAGCATCTCAACGGGACATAAGACGGGTGGCTACACCTTC. This sequence joins TRBV7-9 and TRBJ1-2, with D maybe TRBD1 (6 bases). Trimming took off 5 bases at V and 7 bases at J, with 23 bases between the two ends. Germline CDR1 is SEHNR and CDR2 is FQNEAQ (reference sequence). The CDR3 runs to 16 residues.

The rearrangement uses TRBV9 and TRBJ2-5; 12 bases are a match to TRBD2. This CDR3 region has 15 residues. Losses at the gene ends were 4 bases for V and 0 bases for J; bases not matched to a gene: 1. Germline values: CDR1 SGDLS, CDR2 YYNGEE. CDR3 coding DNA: TGTGCCAGCAGCACTAGCGGGGGGTACCAAGAGACCCAGTACTTC. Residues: CASSTSGGYQETQYF.

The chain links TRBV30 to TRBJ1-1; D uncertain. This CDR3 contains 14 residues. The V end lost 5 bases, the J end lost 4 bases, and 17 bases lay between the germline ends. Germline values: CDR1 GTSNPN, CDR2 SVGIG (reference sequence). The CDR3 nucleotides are TGTGCCTGGTCCGATCGACGTCGAGGCACTGAAGCTTTCTTT. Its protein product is CAWSDRRRGTEAFF.

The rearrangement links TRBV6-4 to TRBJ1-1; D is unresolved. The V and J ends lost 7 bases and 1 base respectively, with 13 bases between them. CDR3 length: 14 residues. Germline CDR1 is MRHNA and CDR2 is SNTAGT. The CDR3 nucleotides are TGTGCCAGCATTTCTAGGTCTACGAACACTGAAGCTTTCTTT. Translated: CASISRSTNTEAFF.

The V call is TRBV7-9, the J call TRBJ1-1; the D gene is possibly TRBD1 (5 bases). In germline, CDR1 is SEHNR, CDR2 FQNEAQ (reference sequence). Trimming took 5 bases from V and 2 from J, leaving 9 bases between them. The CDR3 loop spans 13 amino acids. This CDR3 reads CASSKDTNTEAFF. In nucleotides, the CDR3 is TGTGCCAGCAGCAAGGACACCAACACTGAAGCTTTCTTT.

This chain's CDR3 is CAWSVDTNQPQHF. CDR3 in DNA: TGTGCCTGGAGTGTAGACACCAATCAGCCCCAGCATTTT. The chain is built from TRBV30 and TRBJ1-5, with D hard to call. The germline V and J ends were trimmed by 0 bases and 3 bases, with 6 bases remaining between them. Germline V gene lookup returns CDR1 GTSNPN and CDR2 SVGIG (reference sequence). CDR3 length equals 13 residues.

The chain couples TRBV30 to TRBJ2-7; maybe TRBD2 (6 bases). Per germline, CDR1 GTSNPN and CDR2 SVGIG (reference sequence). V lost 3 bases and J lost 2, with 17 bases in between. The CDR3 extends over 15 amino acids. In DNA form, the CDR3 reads TGTGCCTGGAGAGACCCTAGCGAATTCACCTACGAGCAGTACTTC. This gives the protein CAWRDPSEFTYEQYF.

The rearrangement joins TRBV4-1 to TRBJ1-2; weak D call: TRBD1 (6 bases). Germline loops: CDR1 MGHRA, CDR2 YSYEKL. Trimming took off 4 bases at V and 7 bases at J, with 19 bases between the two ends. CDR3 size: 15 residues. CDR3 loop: CASSPAGQNIGGYTF. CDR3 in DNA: TGCGCCAGCAGCCCAGCAGGACAGAACATCGGTGGCTACACCTTC.

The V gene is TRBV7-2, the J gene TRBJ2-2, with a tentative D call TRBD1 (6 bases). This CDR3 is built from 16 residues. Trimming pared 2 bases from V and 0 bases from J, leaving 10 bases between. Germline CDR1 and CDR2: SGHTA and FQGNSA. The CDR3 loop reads CASSLTGTSNTGELFF. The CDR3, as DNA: TGTGCCAGCAGCTTAACCGGGACATCGAACACCGGGGAGCTGTTTTTT.

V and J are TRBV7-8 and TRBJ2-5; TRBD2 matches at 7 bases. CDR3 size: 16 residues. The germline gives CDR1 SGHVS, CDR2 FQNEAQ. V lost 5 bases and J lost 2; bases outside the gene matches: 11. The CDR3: CASSIGTSGVQETQYF. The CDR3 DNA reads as TGTGCCAGCAGCATCGGGACGAGCGGGGTACAAGAGACCCAGTACTTC.

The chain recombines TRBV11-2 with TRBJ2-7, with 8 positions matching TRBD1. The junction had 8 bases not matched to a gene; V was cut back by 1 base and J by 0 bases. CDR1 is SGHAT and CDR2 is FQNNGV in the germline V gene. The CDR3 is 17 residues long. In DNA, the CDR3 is TGTGCCAGCAGCTTAGCCCGGGACAGGTGGAGCTCCTACGAGCAGTACTTC. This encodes CASSLARDRWSSYEQYF.

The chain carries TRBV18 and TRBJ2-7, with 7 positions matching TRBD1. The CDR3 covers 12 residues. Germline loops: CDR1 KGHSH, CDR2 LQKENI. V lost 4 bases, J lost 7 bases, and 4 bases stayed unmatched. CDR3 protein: CASSLDRVEQYF. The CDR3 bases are TGTGCCAGCTCACTAGACAGGGTTGAGCAGTACTTC.